The 19 T cell receptor beta chains reported below all come from one sample, sequenced in a study of T cells after yellow fever vaccination. Each CDR3 protein gets one entry after TCRdb re-called the 5' RACE reads with MiXCR. The sample yields 300,000 or so distinct CDR3 sequences, approximately 4% seen once. Source: PBMCs, taken 5 days after the yellow fever booster vaccination. The source is a man younger than 30 who received the YFV17D yellow fever vaccine.

This clonotype occurred many times. The chain combines TRBV7-6 with TRBJ2-7, with D perhaps TRBD1 (5 bases). The germline gives CDR1 SGHVS, CDR2 FNYEAQ. The CDR3 runs 16 residues. V lost 0 bases and J 2 bases, leaving 14 bases between the germline ends. The CDR3 loop is CASSLALGPEAYEQYF. CDR3 DNA sequence: TGTGCCAGCAGCTTAGCGCTGGGGCCAGAAGCCTACGAGCAGTACTTC. Full variable domain (missing parts from reference TRBV7-6 and TRBJ2-7): GAGVSQSPRYKVTKRGQDVALRCDPISGHVSLYWYRQALGQGPEFLTYFNYEAQQDKSGLPNDRFSAERPEGSISTLTIQRTEQRDSAMYRCASSLALGPEAYEQYFGPGTRLTVT.

This chain connects TRBV12-3 or TRBV12-4 to TRBJ1-2, with D unresolved. V was shortened by 3 bases and J by 8 bases, with 13 bases between the two germline ends. The CDR3 sequence is 13 residues long. The CDR3 protein is CASSLNRGRGYTF. DNA for the CDR3: TGTGCCAGCAGTTTGAATCGGGGAAGGGGCTACACCTTC.

Only a few counts were recorded for this clonotype. The junction and the germline gene differ at one end; a read error may be behind it. This sequence joins TRBV20-1 and TRBJ2-1; no clear D. CDR3 length: 12 amino acids. Germline V gene lookup returns CDR1 DFQATT and CDR2 SNEGSKA (reference sequence). The CDR3 region is CSARGINNEQFF. The DNA for the CDR3 is TGCAGTGCCAGAGGCATAAACAATGAGCAGTTCTTC.

The gene calls are TRBV30 and TRBJ1-2; no firm D call. Trimming removed 2 bases from V and 4 bases from J, with 5 bases in between. The CDR3 totals 11 residues. CDR1 is GTSNPN and CDR2 is SVGIG in the germline V gene (reference sequence). The CDR3 reads CAWSLGYGYTF. CDR3 nucleotides: TGTGCCTGGAGTTTGGGCTATGGCTACACCTTC.

In its sample, this clonotype was seen a few times. The chain recombines TRBV5-6 with TRBJ2-7; 7 nucleotides align to TRBD1. Germline values: CDR1 SGHDT, CDR2 YYEEEE. The V gene end was trimmed by 2 bases and the J gene end by 6 bases; junction bases not matched to a gene: 11. The CDR3 is made up of 15 amino acids. The CDR3 region has the DNA TGTGCCAGCAGCTTAACAGGGGTTGGGGCTCGCGAGCAGTACTTC. Its translation: CASSLTGVGAREQYF.

This clonotype showed up many times. The chain carries TRBV7-3 and TRBJ2-2; TRBD2 might be the D (6 bases). The germline V gene encodes CDR1 SGHTA and CDR2 FQGTGA. The CDR3 runs 15 residues. V was clipped by 2 bases and J by 6 bases, with 13 bases between them. The CDR3 nucleotides read TGTGCCAGCAGCTTAGGTAGCGGTGGACCCGGGGAGCTGTTTTTT. This sequence encodes CASSLGSGGPGELFF. Looking up the rest from reference TRBV7-3 and TRBJ2-2 gives the full variable domain: GAGVSQTPSNKVTEKGKYVELRCDPISGHTALYWYRQSLGQGPEFLIYFQGTGAADDSGLPNDRFFAVRPEGSVSTLKIQRTERGDSAVYLCASSLGSGGPGELFFGEGSRLTVL.

CDR3 in amino acids: CASSQGVRGANQPQHF. The CDR3 DNA is TGCGCCAGCAGCCAAGGGGTAAGGGGGGCCAATCAGCCCCAGCATTTT. The genes are TRBV4-1 and TRBJ1-5, with a weak D call TRBD1 (6 bases). Germline V gives CDR1 MGHRA, CDR2 YSYEKL. The CDR3 is made up of 16 amino acids. The germline V and J ends were trimmed by 1 base and 3 bases, with 13 bases remaining between them.

Only a few counts were recorded for this clonotype. V and J are TRBV4-3 and TRBJ2-3; TRBD2 agrees at 15 bases. V was clipped by 1 base and J by 3 bases; unmatched bases: 8. The CDR3 runs to 19 residues. Germline V gene sequence: CDR1 LGHNA, CDR2 YSLEER. The CDR3 DNA is TGCGCCAGCAGCCAAGCGGCGGGGACTAGCGGGGGGTTGACAGATACGCAGTATTTT. Translating gives CASSQAAGTSGGLTDTQYF.

The genes are TRBV11-2 and TRBJ2-7; maybe TRBD1 (6 bases). This CDR3 has 13 residues. Trimming left V 6 bases short and J 5 bases short, with 14 bases between. Per germline, CDR1 SGHAT and CDR2 FQNNGV. The CDR3 loop is CASSHTGTHEQYV. CDR3 coding DNA: TGTGCCAGCAGTCATACAGGGACCCACGAGCAGTACGTC.

The rearrangement joins TRBV6-2 or TRBV6-3 to TRBJ2-5; 9 nucleotides line up with TRBD1. The CDR3 loop spans 15 amino acids. CDR1 is MNHEY and CDR2 is SVGEGT in the germline V gene. With 5 bases clipped from V and 5 bases from J, the junction kept 9 bases outside the gene matches. CDR3 loop: CASSPGTGNRETQYF. Here the CDR3 DNA reads TGTGCCAGCAGTCCTGGGACAGGGAACCGGGAGACCCAGTACTTC.

This sequence joins TRBV20-1 and TRBJ1-5; TRBD1 aligns across 9 bases. V shed 6 bases and J 6 bases; nucleotides not matched to a gene: 9. Germline CDR1 reads DFQATT; CDR2 reads SNEGSKA (reference sequence). This CDR3 contains 14 residues. The CDR3 sequence: CSARWTGVSQPQHF. Written as DNA, the CDR3 is TGCAGTGCGCGATGGACAGGGGTTTCTCAGCCCCAGCATTTT.

V and J are TRBV7-2 and TRBJ2-2; D unresolved. V was shortened by 2 bases and J by 6 bases, with 16 bases between the two germline ends. CDR3 length equals 16 residues. The V gene's germline CDR1 is SGHTA and CDR2 FQGNSA. This CDR3 is CASSLSAGARSGELFF. The CDR3 DNA reads as TGTGCCAGCAGCTTAAGTGCCGGCGCCCGGTCCGGGGAGCTGTTTTTT. Using reference TRBV7-2 and TRBJ2-2 for the parts outside the CDR3, the full variable domain is GAGVSQSPSNKVTEKGKDVELRCDPISGHTALYWYRQSLGQGLEFLIYFQGNSAPDKSGLPSDRFSAERTGGSVSTLTIQRTQQEDSAVYLCASSLSAGARSGELFFGEGSRLTVL.

V usage is TRBV9 and J usage is TRBJ2-3; D is unresolved. The CDR3 is made up of 17 amino acids. Germline assignment: CDR1 SGDLS and CDR2 YYNGEE. V shed 6 bases and J shed 0 bases, with 20 bases lying between them. The CDR3 nucleotides read TGTGCCAGCACCCCGGCCGGATACTTCCCTAGCACAGATACGCAGTATTTT. This codes for CASTPAGYFPSTDTQYF.

The chain combines TRBV6-5 with TRBJ2-5; no reliable D call. This CDR3 has 14 amino acids. V was clipped by 6 bases and J by 2 bases, with 13 bases between them. Germline V gives CDR1 MNHEY, CDR2 SVGAGI. DNA for the CDR3: TGTGCCAGCAGGTCCGGTGCACGTCAAGAGACCCAGTACTTC. Translating gives CASRSGARQETQYF.

The rearrangement links TRBV6-1 to TRBJ2-5, with D hard to call. The CDR3 consists of 17 residues. Trimming removed 1 base at V and 0 bases at J, with 15 bases between. Germline values: CDR1 MNHNS, CDR2 SASEGT. CDR3 region: CASSEVYRIPYQETQYF. The CDR3, as DNA: TGTGCCAGCAGTGAAGTCTATCGTATACCGTACCAAGAGACCCAGTACTTC.

This chain connects TRBV7-9 to TRBJ2-7, with D perhaps given as TRBD1 or TRBD2 (5 bases each). The ends were cut back, 2 bases at V and 2 bases at J, with 13 bases in the middle. CDR1 and CDR2 from the germline V gene are SEHNR and FQNEAQ (reference sequence). This CDR3 is built from 15 residues. CDR3: CASSLTGTGTYEQYV. The CDR3 DNA reads as TGTGCCAGCAGCTTAACCGGGACCGGGACCTACGAGCAGTACGTC.

This chain joins TRBV11-2 and TRBJ2-3, with D unresolved. V lost 2 bases to trimming and J lost 1 base, with 10 bases between them. Germline CDR1 SGHAT, CDR2 FQNNGV. This CDR3 is built from 15 residues. CDR3 sequence reads: CASSLRYEGTDTQYF. The CDR3 DNA follows: TGTGCCAGCAGCTTACGGTATGAGGGCACAGATACGCAGTATTTT. The full variable domain, rest sourced from reference TRBV11-2 and TRBJ2-3, is EAGVAQSPRYKIIEKRQSVAFWCNPISGHATLYWYQQILGQGPKLLIQFQNNGVVDDSQLPKDRFSAERLKGVDSTLKIQPAKLEDSAVYLCASSLRYEGTDTQYFGPGTRLTVL.

The chain carries TRBV28 and TRBJ1-5; 10 bases agree with TRBD1. The CDR3 totals 15 residues. The V gene's germline CDR1 is MDHEN and CDR2 SYDVKM. V was pared by 5 bases and J by 5 bases, with 6 bases of the junction left unmatched. The chain's CDR3 is CASSPGTGVYQPQHF. CDR3 coding DNA: TGTGCCAGCAGTCCCGGGACAGGGGTTTATCAGCCCCAGCATTTT.

This clonotype was detected many times. The chain combines TRBV12-3 or TRBV12-4 with TRBJ2-2, with 9 bases identical to TRBD1. CDR3 size: 17 residues. Losses at the gene ends were 6 bases for V and 1 base for J; bases not matched to a gene: 9. The DNA for the CDR3 is TGTGCCAGCAGCACCCGACCGGGACAGGGGAACACCGGGGAGCTGTTTTTT. This sequence encodes CASSTRPGQGNTGELFF.